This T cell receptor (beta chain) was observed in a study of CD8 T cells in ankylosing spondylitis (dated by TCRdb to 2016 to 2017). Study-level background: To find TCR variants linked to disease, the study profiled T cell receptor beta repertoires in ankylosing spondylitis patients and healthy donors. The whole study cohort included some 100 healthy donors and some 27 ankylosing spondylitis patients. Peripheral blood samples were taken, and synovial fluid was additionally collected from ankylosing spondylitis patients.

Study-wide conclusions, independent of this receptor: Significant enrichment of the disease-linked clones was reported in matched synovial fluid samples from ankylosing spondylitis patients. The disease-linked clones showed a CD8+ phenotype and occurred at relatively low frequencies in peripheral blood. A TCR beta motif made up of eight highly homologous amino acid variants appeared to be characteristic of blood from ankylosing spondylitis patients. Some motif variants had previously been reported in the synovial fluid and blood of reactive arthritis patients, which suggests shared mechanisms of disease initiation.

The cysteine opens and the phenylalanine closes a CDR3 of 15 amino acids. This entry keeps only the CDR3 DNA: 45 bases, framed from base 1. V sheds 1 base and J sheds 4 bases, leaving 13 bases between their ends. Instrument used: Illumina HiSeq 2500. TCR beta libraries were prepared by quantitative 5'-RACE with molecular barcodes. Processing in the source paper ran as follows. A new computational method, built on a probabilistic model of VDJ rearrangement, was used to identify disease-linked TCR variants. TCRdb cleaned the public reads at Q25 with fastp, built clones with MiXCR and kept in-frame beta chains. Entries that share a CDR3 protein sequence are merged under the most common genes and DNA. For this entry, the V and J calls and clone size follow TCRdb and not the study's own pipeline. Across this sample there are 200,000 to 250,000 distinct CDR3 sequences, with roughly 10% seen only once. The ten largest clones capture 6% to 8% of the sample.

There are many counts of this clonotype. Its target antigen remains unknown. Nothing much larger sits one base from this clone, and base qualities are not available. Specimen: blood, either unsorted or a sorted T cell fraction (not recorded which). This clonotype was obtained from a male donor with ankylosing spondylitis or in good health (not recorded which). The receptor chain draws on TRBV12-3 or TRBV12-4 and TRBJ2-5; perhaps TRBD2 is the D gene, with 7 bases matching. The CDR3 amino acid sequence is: CASSLVRGAIETQYF. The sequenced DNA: TGTGCCAGCAGTTTAGTCCGGGGGGCTATAGAGACCCAGTACTTC.